The 2 T cell receptor beta chains listed next were all sequenced from one sample in a study of T-cell reconstitution after alpha-beta-depleted transplantation in children (dated by TCRdb to the mid-2010s). The treatment or condition label, as the study defines it: allogeneic hematopoietic cell transplantation with graft depleted of TCRalphabeta T cells and CD19 B cells. The library came from PCR. TCRdb records Illumina HiSeq 2500 as the sequencer. Molecular barcoding was employed in the preparation of TCR libraries, with unique molecular identifiers being used to normalize TCRbeta repertoire quantification. The raw public reads went through TCRdb reprocessing: fastp at Q25, MiXCR clone calling, in-frame beta chains kept. All rows with the same CDR3 protein become a single entry with the most common DNA and genes. The sample data list roughly 570,000 distinct CDR3 sequences, and more than 20% of these were observed just once. The ten largest clones capture 30% to 40% of the sample.

Sequencing used PBMCs, obtained before TCRalphabeta/CD19-depleted stem cell transplant. The receptors come from a boy younger than two with Wiskott-Aldrich syndrome, due to receive a stem cell transplant.

This chain connects TRBV27 to TRBJ2-7; the D is unclear. The germline CDR1 and CDR2 sequences are MNHEY and SMNVEV (reference sequence). The V end was cut by 5 bases, the J end by 1 base, with 9 bases between. The CDR3 is 13 amino acids. The DNA of the CDR3 is TGTGCCAGCAGTCCATTCCGGTCCTACGAGCAGTACTTC. Amino acids: CASSPFRSYEQYF.

The J gene is TRBJ2-1, the V gene TRBV24-1, with D possibly TRBD1 on 5 matching bases. The CDR3 spans 16 residues. The V gene's germline CDR1 is KGHDR and CDR2 SFDVKD. Trimming removed 5 bases from V and 4 bases from J, with 17 bases in between. DNA of the CDR3: TGTGCCACCAGTGCACGCCAAGGGGCAGTATACAATGAGCAGTTCTTC. It encodes CATSARQGAVYNEQFF.